Here is one TCR beta chain with its context. Which antigen it targets is not known. Base qualities are not provided; no much larger clone lies one nucleotide away. This sample is drawn from a study of T cell repertoires in cytomegalovirus infection (dated by TCRdb to between 2018 and 2020). For the study in its entirety: The peptide stimulations were aimed at well-studied HLA-B-restricted epitopes as well as recently identified HLA-C-restricted CMV epitopes, whose presentation resists viral immunomodulation. Donor HLA type was relevant to the analysis, because carriage of CMV infection together with the matching HLA type was indicated by public TCR beta signatures.

The sample's treatment or condition label, decoded: in vitro stimulation with specific CMV peptide epitopes to enrich CMV-specific T cells. The full study reports these points: In both this cohort and an independent roughly 400-donor cohort, the cumulative frequency of public TCR beta family members distinguished carriers of CMV infection plus the relevant HLA type. In the ex vivo response, HLA-C-restricted CMV-specific TCR beta clonotypes were dominant, and in two of eight donors the single most frequent clonotype came from this HLA-C-restricted group.

Sequencing used an Illumina HiSeq 1500. In TCRdb, the public reads were trimmed at Q25 with fastp and aligned with MiXCR, with productive beta chains retained. Every CDR3 protein is listed once, alongside the most common genes and DNA of its rows. The sample data list a few hundred thousand distinct CDR3 sequences, and roughly 42% of these were observed just once. The ten top clones hold about half of the sample. From its cysteine to its phenylalanine, the CDR3 spans 16 amino acids. Kept here is only the CDR3 DNA, which spans 48 bases and is read in frame from base 1. V lost 7 bases and J lost 7 bases; the stretch between them is 23 bases long. The germline V gene encodes CDR1 SNHLY and CDR2 FYNNEI.

The source was cultured PBMCs, collected from culture after CMV antigen stimulation. Recombination linked TRBV2 to TRBJ1-5; a weak D assignment points to TRBD1 (6 bases agree). The receptor was derived from a human donor in good health (CMV status not recorded). Some clones in this sample may be carry-over from other donors' samples. CDR3 sequence: CASKQRGGSGEQPQHF. The DNA sequence follows: TGTGCCAGCAAGCAGCGGGGGGGGTCAGGGGAACAGCCCCAGCATTTT.